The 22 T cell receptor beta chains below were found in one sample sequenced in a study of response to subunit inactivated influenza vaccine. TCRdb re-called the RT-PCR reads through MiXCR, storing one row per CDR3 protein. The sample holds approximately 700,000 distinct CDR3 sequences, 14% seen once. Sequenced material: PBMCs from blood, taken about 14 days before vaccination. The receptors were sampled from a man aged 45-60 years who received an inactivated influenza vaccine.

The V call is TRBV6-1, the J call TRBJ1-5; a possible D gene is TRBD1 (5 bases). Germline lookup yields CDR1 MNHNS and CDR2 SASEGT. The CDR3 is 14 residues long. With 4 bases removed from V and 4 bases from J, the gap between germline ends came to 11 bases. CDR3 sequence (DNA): TGTGCCAGCAGTGGGGGGACTGGAAATCAGCCCCAGCATTTT. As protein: CASSGGTGNQPQHF.

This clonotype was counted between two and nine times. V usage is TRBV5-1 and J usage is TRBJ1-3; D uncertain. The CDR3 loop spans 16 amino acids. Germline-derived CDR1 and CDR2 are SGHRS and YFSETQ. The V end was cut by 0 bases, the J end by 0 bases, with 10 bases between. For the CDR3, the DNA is TGCGCCAGCAGCTTGGGTTCGGCGAGCTCTGGAAACACCATATATTTT. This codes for CASSLGSASSGNTIYF.

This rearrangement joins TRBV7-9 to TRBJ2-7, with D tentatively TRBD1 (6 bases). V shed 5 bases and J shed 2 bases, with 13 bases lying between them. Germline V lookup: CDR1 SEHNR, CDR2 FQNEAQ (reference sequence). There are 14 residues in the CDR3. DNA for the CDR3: TGTGCCAGCAGCCCACAGGGCCGCCCCTACGAGCAGTACTTC. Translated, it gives CASSPQGRPYEQYF.

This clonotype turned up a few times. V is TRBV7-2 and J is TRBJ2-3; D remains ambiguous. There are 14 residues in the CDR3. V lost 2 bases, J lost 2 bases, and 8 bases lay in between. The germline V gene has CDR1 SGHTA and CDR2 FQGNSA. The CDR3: CASSLTYATDTQYF. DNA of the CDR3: TGTGCCAGCAGCTTAACATACGCCACAGATACGCAGTATTTT.

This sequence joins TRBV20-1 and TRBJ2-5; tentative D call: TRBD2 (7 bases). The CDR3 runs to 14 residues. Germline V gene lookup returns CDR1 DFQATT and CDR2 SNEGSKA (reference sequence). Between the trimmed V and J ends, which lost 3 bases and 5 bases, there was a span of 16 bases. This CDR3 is CSASTGREVETQYF. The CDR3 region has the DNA TGCAGTGCTAGCACAGGGAGGGAGGTGGAGACCCAGTACTTC.

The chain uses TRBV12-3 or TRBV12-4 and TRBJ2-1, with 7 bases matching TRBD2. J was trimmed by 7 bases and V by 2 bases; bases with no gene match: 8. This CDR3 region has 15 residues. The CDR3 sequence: CASSLLGTTENEQFF. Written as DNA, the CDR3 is TGTGCCAGCAGTTTATTAGGGACTACCGAGAATGAGCAGTTCTTC.

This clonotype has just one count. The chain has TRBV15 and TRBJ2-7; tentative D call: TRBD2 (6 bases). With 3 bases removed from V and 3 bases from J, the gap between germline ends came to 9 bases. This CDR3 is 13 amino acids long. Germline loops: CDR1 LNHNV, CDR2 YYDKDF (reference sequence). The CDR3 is CATSREGHYEQYF. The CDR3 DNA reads TGTGCCACCAGCAGGGAGGGGCACTACGAGCAGTACTTC.

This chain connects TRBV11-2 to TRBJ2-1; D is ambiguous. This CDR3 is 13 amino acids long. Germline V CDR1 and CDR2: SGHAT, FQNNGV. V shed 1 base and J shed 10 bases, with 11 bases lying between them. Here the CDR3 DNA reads TGTGCCAGCAGCTTAGCGGTGACACTGGAGCAGTTCTTC. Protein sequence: CASSLAVTLEQFF.

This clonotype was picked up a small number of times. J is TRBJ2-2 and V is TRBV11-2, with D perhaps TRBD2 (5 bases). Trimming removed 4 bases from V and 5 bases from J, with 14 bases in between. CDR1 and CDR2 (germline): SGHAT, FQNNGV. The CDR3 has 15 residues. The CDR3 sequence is CASSWGSVGTGELFF. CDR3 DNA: TGTGCCAGCAGCTGGGGTAGCGTGGGGACCGGGGAGCTGTTTTTT.

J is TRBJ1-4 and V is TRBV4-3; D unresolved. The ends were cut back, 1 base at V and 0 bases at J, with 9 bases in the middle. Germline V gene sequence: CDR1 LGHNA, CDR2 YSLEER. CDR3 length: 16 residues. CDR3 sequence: CASSQGVQATNEKLFF. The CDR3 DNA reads TGCGCCAGCAGCCAAGGAGTCCAAGCAACTAATGAAAAACTGTTTTTT.

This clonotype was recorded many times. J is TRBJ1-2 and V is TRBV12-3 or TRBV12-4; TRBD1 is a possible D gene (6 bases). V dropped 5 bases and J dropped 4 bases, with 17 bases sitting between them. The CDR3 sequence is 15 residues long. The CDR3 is CASSLHRVKGYGYTF. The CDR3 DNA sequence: TGTGCCAGCAGTCTACACAGGGTAAAGGGCTATGGCTACACCTTC.

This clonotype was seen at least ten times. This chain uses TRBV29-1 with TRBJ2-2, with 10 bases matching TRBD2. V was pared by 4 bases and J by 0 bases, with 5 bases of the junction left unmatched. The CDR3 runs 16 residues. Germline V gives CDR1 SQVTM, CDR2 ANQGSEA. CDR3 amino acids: CSVVSGGTTNTGELFF. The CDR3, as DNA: TGCAGCGTTGTTAGCGGGGGGACCACGAACACCGGGGAGCTGTTTTTT.

CDR3: CSAPVGGGPYNEQFF. DNA for the CDR3: TGCAGTGCCCCGGTGGGAGGCGGGCCCTACAATGAGCAGTTCTTC. The V and J genes are TRBV20-1 and TRBJ2-1; D perhaps matches TRBD2 (6 bases). Trimming cost V 6 bases and J 2 bases, with 17 bases left between them. Germline V lookup: CDR1 DFQATT, CDR2 SNEGSKA (reference sequence). The CDR3 covers 15 residues.

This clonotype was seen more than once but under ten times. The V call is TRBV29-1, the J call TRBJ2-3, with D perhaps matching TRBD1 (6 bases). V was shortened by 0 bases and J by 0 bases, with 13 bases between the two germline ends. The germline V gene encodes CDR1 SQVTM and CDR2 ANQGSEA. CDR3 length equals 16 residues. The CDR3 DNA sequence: TGCAGCGTTGAAGATTTCAAACAGGGAAGCACAGATACGCAGTATTTT. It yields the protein CSVEDFKQGSTDTQYF.

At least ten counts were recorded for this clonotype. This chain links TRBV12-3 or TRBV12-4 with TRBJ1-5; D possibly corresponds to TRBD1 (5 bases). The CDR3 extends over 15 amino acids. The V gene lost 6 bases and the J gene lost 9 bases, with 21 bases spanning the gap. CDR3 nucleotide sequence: TGTGCCAGCAGCTCCAGCGGAGGGGTAAGGATGCCCCAGCATTTT. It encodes CASSSSGGVRMPQHF.

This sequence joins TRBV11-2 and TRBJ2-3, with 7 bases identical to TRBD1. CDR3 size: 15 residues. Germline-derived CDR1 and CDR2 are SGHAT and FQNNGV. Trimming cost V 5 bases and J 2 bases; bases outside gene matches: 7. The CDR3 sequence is CASSPGTAFTDTQYF. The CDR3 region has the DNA TGTGCCAGCAGCCCTGGGACAGCTTTCACAGATACGCAGTATTTT.

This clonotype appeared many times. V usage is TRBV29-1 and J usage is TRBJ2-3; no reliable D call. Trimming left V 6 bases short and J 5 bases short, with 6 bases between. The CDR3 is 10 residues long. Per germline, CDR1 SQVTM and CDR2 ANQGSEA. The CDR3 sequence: CSVGGDTQYF. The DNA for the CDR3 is TGCAGCGTGGGCGGAGATACGCAGTATTTT.

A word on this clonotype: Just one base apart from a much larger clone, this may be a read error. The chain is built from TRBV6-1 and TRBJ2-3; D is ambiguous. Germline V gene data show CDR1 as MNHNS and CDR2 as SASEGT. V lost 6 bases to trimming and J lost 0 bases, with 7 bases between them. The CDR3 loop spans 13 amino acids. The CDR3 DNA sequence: TGTGCCAGCAGCGAACAGAGCACAGATACGCAGTATTTT. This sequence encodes CASSEQSTDTQYF.

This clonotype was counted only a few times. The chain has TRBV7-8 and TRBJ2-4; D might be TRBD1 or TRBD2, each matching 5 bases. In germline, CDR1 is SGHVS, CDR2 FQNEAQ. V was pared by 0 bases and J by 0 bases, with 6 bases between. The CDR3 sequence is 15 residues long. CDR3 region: CASSLAGVAKNIQYF. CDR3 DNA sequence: TGTGCCAGCAGCTTAGCGGGGGTAGCCAAAAACATTCAGTACTTC.

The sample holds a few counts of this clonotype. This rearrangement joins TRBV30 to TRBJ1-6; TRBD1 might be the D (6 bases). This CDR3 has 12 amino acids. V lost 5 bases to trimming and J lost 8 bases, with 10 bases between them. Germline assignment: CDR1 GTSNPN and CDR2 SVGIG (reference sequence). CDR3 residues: CAWDRRYSPLHF. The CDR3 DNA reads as TGTGCCTGGGACAGGAGGTATTCACCCCTCCACTTT.

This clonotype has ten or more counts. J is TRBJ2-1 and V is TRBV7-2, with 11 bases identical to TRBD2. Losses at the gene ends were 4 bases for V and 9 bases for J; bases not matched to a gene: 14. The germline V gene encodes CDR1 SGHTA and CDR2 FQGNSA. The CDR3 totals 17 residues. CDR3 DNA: TGTGCCAGCAGCTCTACCGGGTTAGCGGGAGGGCGCATTGAGCAGTTCTTC. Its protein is CASSSTGLAGGRIEQFF.

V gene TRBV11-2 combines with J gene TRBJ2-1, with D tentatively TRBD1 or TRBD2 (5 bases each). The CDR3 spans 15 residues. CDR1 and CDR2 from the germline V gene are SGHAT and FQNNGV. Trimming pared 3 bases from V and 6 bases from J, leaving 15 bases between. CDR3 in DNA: TGTGCCAGCAGCTTGAGACAGTCGGGGAGCAATGAGCAGTTCTTC. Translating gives CASSLRQSGSNEQFF. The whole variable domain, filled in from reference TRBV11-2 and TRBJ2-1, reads EAGVAQSPRYKIIEKRQSVAFWCNPISGHATLYWYQQILGQGPKLLIQFQNNGVVDDSQLPKDRFSAERLKGVDSTLKIQPAKLEDSAVYLCASSLRQSGSNEQFFGPGTRLTVL.